The sequence of this TCR beta chain was determined in a study of blood T cell repertoires in COVID-19. Sequencing was performed with immunoSEQ multiplex PCR; in TCRdb, only in-frame clones are kept and a portion is missing. The sample holds roughly 250,000 clones, approximately 79% seen once. Losses at the gene ends were 5 bases for V and 1 base for J; bases not matched to a gene: 3. Germline values: CDR1 SGHVS, CDR2 FNYEAQ. The CDR3 runs to 16 residues. This clone appeared a single time. Additional DNA sequences in this sample encode the identical CDR3. The sequenced sample was peripheral blood. V and J are TRBV7-6 and TRBJ2-3, with 13 bases aligning to TRBD2. This sequence was found in an elderly woman with active or convalescent COVID-19. The CDR3 region has the DNA TGTGCCAGCAGCCCAGGACTAGCGGGGGGCACAGATACGCAGTATTTT. This encodes CASSPGLAGGTDTQYF.